This T cell receptor beta chain was identified in a study of T cell repertoires in cytomegalovirus infection. This clonotype has a handful of counts. TCRdb ran MiXCR on the reads and lists one entry per CDR3 protein. The sample contains 200,000 or so distinct CDR3 sequences, 28% of which appear only once. Trimming removed 5 bases at V and 0 bases at J, with 20 bases between. Germline V CDR1 and CDR2: MNHEY, SVGAGI. This CDR3 has 19 amino acids. The gene calls are TRBV6-5 and TRBJ2-6; D call uncertain. The sequence came from a human donor in good health (CMV status not recorded). Some clones in this sample may be carry-over from other donors' samples. The sample was PBMCs. Written as DNA, the CDR3 is TGTGCCAGCAGTCTAGGGTCAACTTCCTCCTACTCTGGGGCCAACGTCCTGACTTTC. This translates into CASSLGSTSSYSGANVLTF.